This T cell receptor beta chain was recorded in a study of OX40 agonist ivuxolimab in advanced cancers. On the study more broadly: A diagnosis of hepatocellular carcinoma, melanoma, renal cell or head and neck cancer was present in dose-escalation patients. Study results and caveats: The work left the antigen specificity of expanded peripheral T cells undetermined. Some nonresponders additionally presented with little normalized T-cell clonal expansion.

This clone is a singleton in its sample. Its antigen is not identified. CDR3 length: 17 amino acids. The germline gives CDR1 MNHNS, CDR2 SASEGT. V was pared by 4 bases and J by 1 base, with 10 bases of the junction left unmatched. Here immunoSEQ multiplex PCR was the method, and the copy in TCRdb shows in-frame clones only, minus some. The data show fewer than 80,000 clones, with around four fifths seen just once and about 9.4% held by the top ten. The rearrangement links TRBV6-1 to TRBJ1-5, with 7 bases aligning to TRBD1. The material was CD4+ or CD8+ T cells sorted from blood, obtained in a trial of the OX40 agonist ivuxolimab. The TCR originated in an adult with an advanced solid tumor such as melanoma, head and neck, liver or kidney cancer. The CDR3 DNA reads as TGTGCCAGCAGTGGACAGGGTCATAATCTGAGCAATCAGCCCCAGCATTTT. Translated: CASSGQGHNLSNQPQHF.